This T cell receptor (beta chain) was captured in a study of OX40 agonist ivuxolimab in advanced cancers. V was clipped by 7 bases and J by 4 bases; unmatched bases: 10. CDR3 length: 16 amino acids. Germline CDR1 reads LNHDA; CDR2 reads SQIVND (reference sequence). Method: immunoSEQ multiplex PCR; TCRdb's copy keeps in-frame clones and lacks some. The table lists tens of thousands of clones, around 88% of them singletons. The specimen comprised CD4+ or CD8+ T cells sorted from blood, sampled in a trial of the OX40 agonist ivuxolimab. This receptor was identified in an adult with an advanced solid tumor such as melanoma, head and neck, liver or kidney cancer. This chain joins TRBV19 and TRBJ1-1, with 12 positions matching TRBD1. CDR3 DNA sequence: TGTGCCAGTACTAGACCGGGACAGGGGGCGCTCACTGAAGCTTTCTTT. Amino acids: CASTRPGQGALTEAFF.